This TCR beta chain was recorded in a study of T-cell memory formation after mild COVID-19. Study context: TCR clusters were mostly donor specific. Study findings and constraints: In second-wave clones peaking day 37, SARS-CoV-2 specificity remained unconfirmed. The CD4+ clones that contracted clustered mainly within CM and EM, and the CD8+ clones concentrated in EMRA. From day 15 to 85, contracting clones were balanced between CD4 and CD8, whereas later expanders leaned toward CD4+.

TCRdb re-derived calls from the 5' RACE reads in MiXCR, one entry per CDR3 protein. The sample lists 350,000 to 500,000 distinct CDR3 sequences; around 20% were seen once. In germline, CDR1 is SQVTM, CDR2 ANQGSEA. The CDR3 totals 16 residues. Unmatched junction bases numbered 14, after V lost 4 bases and J lost 5 bases. Ten or more counts support this clonotype. The antigen is unknown. The V and J genes are TRBV29-1 and TRBJ2-5; 9 bases are a match to TRBD1. Sequencing used PBMCs or a T cell subset sorted from them (not recorded which). This clonotype was obtained from an adult woman who had mild COVID-19 (a few samples of this study predate the infection). Cell type and time point are not known. The CDR3: CSVADGTGRYLETQYF. For the CDR3, the DNA is TGCAGCGTTGCCGATGGGACAGGGCGGTACTTGGAGACCCAGTACTTC.